This T cell receptor (beta chain) is from a study of blood T cell repertoires in COVID-19. Background on the study: Sites across the United States, Italy and Spain contributed samples from acute and convalescent COVID-19. The cDNA or gDNA used as material had been derived from T cells, B-cell-depleted T cells, or PBMCs.

Germline values: CDR1 MNHEY, CDR2 SMNVEV (reference sequence). The CDR3 runs to 13 residues. Trimming took 8 bases from V and 1 from J, leaving 9 bases between them. As processed by the authors: Amplified reference gene primers provided the basis for estimating nucleated cell counts. TCRdb's table, derived via immunoSEQ multiplex PCR, lists solely in-frame clones and lacks some. The V and J calls and clone size were taken over from that table, and D and trimming were inferred from the DNA. The sample holds about 150,000 clones, around 80% seen once. This sequence originates from a man in his sixties with acute or convalescent COVID-19. The chain is built from TRBV27 and TRBJ2-4; the D gene is possibly TRBD2 (6 bases). The sample taken for sequencing was peripheral blood. The CDR3 region has the DNA TGTGCCAGCCGGGGGTCGGCCAAAAACATTCAGTACTTC. This translates into CASRGSAKNIQYF.